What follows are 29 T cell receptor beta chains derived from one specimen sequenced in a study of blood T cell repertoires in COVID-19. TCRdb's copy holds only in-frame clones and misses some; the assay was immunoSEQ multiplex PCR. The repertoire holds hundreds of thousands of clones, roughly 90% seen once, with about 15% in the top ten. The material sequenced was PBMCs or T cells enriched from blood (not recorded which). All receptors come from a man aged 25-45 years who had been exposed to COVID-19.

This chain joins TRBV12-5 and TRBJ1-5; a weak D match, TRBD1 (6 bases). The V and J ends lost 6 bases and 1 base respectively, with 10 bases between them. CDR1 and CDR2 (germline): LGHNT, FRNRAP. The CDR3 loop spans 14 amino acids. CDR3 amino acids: CASGSDRSNQPQHF. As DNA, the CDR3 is TGTGCTAGTGGCTCAGACAGGAGCAATCAGCCCCAGCATTTT.

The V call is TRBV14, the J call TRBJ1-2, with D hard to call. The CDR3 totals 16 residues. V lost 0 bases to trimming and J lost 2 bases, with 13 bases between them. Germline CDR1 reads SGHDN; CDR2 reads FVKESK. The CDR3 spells CASSQDEVGGNYGYTF. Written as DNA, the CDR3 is TGTGCCAGCAGCCAAGATGAAGTTGGAGGGAACTATGGCTACACCTTC.

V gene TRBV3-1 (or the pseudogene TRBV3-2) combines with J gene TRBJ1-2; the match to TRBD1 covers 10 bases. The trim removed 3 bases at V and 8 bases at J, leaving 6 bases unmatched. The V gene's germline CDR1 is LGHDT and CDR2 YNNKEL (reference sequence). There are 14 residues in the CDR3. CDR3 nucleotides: TGTGCCAGCAGCCAGCCCGGGACAGGGGACGGCTACACCTTC. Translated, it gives CASSQPGTGDGYTF.

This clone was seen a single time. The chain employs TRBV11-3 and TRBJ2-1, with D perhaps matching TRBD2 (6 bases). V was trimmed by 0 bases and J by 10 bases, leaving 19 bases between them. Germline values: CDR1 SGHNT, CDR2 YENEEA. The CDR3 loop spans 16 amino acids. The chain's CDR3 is CASSLEGQGGSIEQFF. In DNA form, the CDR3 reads TGTGCCAGCAGCTTAGAAGGCCAGGGAGGATCAATAGAGCAGTTCTTC.

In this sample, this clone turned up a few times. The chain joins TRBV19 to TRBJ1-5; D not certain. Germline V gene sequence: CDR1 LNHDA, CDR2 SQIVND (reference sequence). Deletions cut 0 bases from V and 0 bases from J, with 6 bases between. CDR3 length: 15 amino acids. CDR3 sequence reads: CASSIDPSSNQPQHF. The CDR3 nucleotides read TGTGCCAGTAGTATAGATCCGTCTAGCAATCAGCCCCAGCATTTT.

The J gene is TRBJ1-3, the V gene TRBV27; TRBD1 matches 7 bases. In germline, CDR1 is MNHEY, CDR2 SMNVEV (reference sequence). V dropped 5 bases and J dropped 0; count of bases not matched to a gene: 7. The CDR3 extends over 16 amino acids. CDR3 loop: CASSPGQPSSGNTIYF. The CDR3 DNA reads TGTGCCAGCAGTCCGGGACAGCCCAGCTCTGGAAACACCATATATTTT.

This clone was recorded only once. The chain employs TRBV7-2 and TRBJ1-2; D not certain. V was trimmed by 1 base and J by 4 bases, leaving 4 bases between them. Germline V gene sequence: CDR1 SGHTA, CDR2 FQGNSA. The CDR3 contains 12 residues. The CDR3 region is CASSLDTYGYTF. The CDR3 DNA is TGTGCCAGCAGCTTAGACACCTATGGCTACACCTTC.

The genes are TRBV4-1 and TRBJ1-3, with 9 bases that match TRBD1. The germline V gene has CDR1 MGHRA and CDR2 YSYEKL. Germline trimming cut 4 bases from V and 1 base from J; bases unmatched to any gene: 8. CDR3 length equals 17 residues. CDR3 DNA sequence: TGCGCCAGCAGCCCCTACCAGACAGGGGGATCTGGAAACACCATATATTTT. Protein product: CASSPYQTGGSGNTIYF.

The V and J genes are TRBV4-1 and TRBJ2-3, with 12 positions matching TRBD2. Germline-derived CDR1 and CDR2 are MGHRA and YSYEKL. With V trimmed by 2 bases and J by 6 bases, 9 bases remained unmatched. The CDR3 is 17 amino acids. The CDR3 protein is CASSQLPSGGALDTQYF. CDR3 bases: TGCGCCAGCAGCCAACTCCCTAGCGGGGGGGCATTGGATACGCAGTATTTT.

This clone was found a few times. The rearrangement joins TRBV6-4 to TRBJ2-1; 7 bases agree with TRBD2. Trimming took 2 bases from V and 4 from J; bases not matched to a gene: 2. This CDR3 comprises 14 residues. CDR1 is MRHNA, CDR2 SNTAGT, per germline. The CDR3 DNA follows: TGTGCCAGCAGTGACAGGGAGGGGTACAATGAGCAGTTCTTC. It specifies CASSDREGYNEQFF.

Here the CDR3 reads CAWNRGTTNEKLFF. In DNA form, the CDR3 reads TGTGCCTGGAATCGCGGCACCACTAATGAAAAACTGTTTTTT. The genes are TRBV30 and TRBJ1-4, with unresolved D. Trimming shortened V by 4 bases and J by 2 bases, and 11 bases separated the two germline ends. This CDR3 region has 14 residues. Per the germline V gene, CDR1 is GTSNPN and CDR2 is SVGIG (reference sequence). Full variable domain (missing parts from reference TRBV30 and TRBJ1-4): SQTIHQWPATLVQPVGSPLSLECTVEGTSNPNLYWYRQAAGRGLQLLFYSVGIGQISSEVPQNLSASRPQDRQFILSSKKLLLSDSGFYLCAWNRGTTNEKLFFGSGTQLSVL.

The DNA for the CDR3 is TGTGCCAGCTGGGAGCAGGGACAGGGGCATGGCGGCTACACCTTC. This codes for CASWEQGQGHGGYTF. The chain links TRBV25-1 to TRBJ1-2; TRBD1 aligns across 10 bases. Germline assignment: CDR1 MGHDK and CDR2 SYGVNS. Trimming removed 8 bases from V and 8 bases from J; junction bases left unmatched: 14. This CDR3 region has 15 residues.

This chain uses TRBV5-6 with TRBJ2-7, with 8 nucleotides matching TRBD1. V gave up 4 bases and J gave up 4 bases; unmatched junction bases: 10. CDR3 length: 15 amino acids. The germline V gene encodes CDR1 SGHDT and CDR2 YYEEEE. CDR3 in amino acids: CASSPQAGGVYEQYF. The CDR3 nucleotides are TGTGCCAGCAGCCCGCAGGCAGGGGGCGTATACGAGCAGTACTTC. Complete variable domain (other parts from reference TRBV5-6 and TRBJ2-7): DAGVTQSPTHLIKTRGQQVTLRCSPKSGHDTVSWYQQALGQGPQFIFQYYEEEERQRGNFPDRFSGHQFPNYSSELNVNALLLGDSALYLCASSPQAGGVYEQYFGPGTRLTVT.

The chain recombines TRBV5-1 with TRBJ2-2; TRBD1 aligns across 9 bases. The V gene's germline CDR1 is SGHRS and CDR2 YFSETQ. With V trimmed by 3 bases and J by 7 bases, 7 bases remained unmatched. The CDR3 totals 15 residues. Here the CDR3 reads CASSSQGAENGELFF. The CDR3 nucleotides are TGCGCCAGCAGCTCACAGGGGGCCGAAAACGGGGAGCTGTTTTTT.

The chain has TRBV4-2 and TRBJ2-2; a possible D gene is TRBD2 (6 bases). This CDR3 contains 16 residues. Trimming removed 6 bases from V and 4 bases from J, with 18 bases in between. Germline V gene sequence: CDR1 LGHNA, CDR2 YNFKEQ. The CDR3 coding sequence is TGTGCCAGCAGACCCGCCGGGACTCACCTCACCGGGGAGCTGTTTTTT. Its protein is CASRPAGTHLTGELFF.

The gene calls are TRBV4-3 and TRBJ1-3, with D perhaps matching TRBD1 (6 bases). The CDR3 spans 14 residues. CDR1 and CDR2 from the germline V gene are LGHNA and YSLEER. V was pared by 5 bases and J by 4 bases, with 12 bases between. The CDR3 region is CASSKQGSGNTIYF. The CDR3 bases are TGCGCCAGCAGCAAACAGGGATCCGGAAACACCATATATTTT.

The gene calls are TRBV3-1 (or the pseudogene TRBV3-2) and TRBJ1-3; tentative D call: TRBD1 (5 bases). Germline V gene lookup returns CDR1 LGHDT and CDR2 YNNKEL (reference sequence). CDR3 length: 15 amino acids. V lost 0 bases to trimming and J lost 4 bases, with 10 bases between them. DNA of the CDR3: TGTGCCAGCAGCCAAGATGCAGGGTTGGGAAACACCATATATTTT. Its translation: CASSQDAGLGNTIYF.

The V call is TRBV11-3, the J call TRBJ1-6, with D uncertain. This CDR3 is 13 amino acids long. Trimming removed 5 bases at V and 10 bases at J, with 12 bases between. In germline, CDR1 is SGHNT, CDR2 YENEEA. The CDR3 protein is CASSTNLGSPLHF. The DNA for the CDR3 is TGTGCCAGCAGCACCAATTTGGGCTCACCCCTCCACTTT.

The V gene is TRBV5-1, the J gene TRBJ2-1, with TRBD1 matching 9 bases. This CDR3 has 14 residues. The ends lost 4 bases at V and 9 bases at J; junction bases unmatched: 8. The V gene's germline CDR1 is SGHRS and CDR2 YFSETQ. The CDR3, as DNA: TGCGCCAGCAGCGAAGCACAGGGGGCGGGTGAGCAGTTCTTC. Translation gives CASSEAQGAGEQFF.

The CDR3 protein is CASSQPRTGGKNIQYF. The CDR3 coding sequence is TGTGCCAGCAGCCAGCCTAGGACAGGGGGCAAAAACATTCAGTACTTC. The chain couples TRBV4-2 to TRBJ2-4; 10 bases line up with TRBD1. Germline V lookup: CDR1 LGHNA, CDR2 YNFKEQ. The CDR3 loop spans 16 amino acids. V shed 3 bases and J 3 bases; nucleotides not matched to a gene: 5.

CDR3 in amino acids: CASWDRGLSGNQPQHF. In DNA, the CDR3 is TGTGCCAGTTGGGACAGGGGGCTTTCGGGCAATCAGCCCCAGCATTTT. The chain couples TRBV19 to TRBJ1-5; 12 positions match TRBD1. Germline loops: CDR1 LNHDA, CDR2 SQIVND (reference sequence). The CDR3 contains 16 residues. V dropped 8 bases and J dropped 2; count of bases not matched to a gene: 7.

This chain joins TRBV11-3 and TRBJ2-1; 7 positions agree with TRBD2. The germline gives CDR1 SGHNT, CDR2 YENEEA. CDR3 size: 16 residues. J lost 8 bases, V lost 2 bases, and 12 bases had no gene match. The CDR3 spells CASSLRGMGGFDEQFF. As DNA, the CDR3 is TGTGCCAGCAGCTTACGAGGGATGGGAGGGTTCGATGAGCAGTTCTTC. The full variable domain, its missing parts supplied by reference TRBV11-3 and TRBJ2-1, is EAGVVQSPRYKIIEKKQPVAFWCNPISGHNTLYWYLQNLGQGPELLIRYENEEAVDDSQLPKDRFSAERLKGVDSTLKIQPAELGDSAVYLCASSLRGMGGFDEQFFGPGTRLTVL.

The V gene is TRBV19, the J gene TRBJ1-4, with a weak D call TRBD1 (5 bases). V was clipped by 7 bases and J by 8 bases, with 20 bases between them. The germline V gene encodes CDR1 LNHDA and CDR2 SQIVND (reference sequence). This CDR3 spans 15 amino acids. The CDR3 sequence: CASTFLPREGEKLFF. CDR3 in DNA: TGTGCCAGTACCTTCCTCCCCAGGGAAGGCGAAAAACTGTTTTTT.

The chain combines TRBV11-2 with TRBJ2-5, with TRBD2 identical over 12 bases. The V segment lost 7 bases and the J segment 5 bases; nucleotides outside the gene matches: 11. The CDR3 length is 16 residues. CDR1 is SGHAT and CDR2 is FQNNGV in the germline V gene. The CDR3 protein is CASTLQLAGGQETQYF. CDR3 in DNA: TGTGCCAGCACCCTCCAACTAGCGGGGGGCCAGGAGACCCAGTACTTC.

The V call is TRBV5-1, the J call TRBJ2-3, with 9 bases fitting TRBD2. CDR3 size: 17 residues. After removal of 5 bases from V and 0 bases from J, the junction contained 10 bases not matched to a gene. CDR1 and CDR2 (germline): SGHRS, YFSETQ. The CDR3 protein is CASSDPIAGVSTDTQYF. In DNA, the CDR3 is TGCGCCAGCAGTGACCCAATAGCGGGGGTCAGCACAGATACGCAGTATTTT.

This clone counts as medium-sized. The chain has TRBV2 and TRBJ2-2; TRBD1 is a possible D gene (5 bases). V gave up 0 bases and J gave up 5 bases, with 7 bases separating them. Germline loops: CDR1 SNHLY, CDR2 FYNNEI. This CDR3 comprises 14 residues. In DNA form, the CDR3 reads TGTGCCAGCAGTGAAGCAGGGGTTACCGGGGAGCTGTTTTTT. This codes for CASSEAGVTGELFF.

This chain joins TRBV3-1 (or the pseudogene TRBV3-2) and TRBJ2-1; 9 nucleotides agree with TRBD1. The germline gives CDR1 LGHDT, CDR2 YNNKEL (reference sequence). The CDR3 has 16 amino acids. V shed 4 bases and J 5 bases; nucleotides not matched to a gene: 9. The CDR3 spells CASSPNWDRVNNEQFF. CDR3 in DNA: TGTGCCAGCAGCCCGAATTGGGACAGGGTCAACAATGAGCAGTTCTTC.

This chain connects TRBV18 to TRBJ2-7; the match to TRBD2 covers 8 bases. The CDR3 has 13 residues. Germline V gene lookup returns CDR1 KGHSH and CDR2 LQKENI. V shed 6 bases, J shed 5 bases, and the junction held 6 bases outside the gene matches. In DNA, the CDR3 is TGTGCCAGCTCCCTCGGGGGGGGGAACGAGCAGTACTTC. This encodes CASSLGGGNEQYF.

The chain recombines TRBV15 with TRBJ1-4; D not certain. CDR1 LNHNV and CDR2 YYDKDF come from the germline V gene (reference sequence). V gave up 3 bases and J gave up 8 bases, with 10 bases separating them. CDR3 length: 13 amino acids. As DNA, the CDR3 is TGTGCCACCAGCAGGGGTCCGAGGGAAAAACTGTTTTTT. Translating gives CATSRGPREKLFF.